This T cell receptor (beta chain) is from a study of cytomegalovirus exposure and HLA in healthy donors. Regarding the study as a whole: Later analysis placed DRB1 highest and HLA-C lowest in TCR association rates, which differed by HLA locus.

As for this clone: The antigen is undetermined.

It was with 60 Vbeta and 13 Jbeta primers that the PCR ran. Clones were sequenced by immunoSEQ multiplex PCR, and TCRdb holds only the in-frame ones, with some missing. In all, the sample yields about 160,000 clones. With 3 bases removed from V and 2 bases from J, the gap between germline ends came to 8 bases. The germline V gene encodes CDR1 LNHDA and CDR2 SQIVND (reference sequence). CDR3 length: 14 amino acids. This sequence joins TRBV19 and TRBJ1-3; perhaps TRBD1 as D (5 bases). The clonotype comes from a woman aged 60-75 years in good health and CMV-seronegative. The source material was PBMCs. The CDR3, as DNA: TGTGCCAGTAGTATCGGAGGGGCTGGAAACACCATATATTTT. As protein: CASSIGGAGNTIYF.